What follows are 26 T cell receptor beta chains derived from one specimen sequenced in a study of Ad26.COV2.S vaccination and SARS-CoV-2 variants. The method was immunoSEQ multiplex PCR; TCRdb's version includes in-frame clones alone and lacks a portion of them. This table has about 350,000 clones, about 90% appearing once. This material consisted of peripheral blood, taken after recovery from COVID-19. Receptors were obtained from a human donor who had recovered from COVID-19.

V gene TRBV2 combines with J gene TRBJ2-4; 7 nucleotides match TRBD1. Germline lookup yields CDR1 SNHLY and CDR2 FYNNEI. The junction had 16 bases not matched to a gene; V was cut back by 5 bases and J by 0 bases. CDR3 length equals 19 residues. This CDR3 reads CASSQIRDRINLAKNIQYF. The DNA for the CDR3 is TGTGCCAGCAGTCAAATCCGGGACAGAATTAACCTAGCCAAAAACATTCAGTACTTC.

The chain links TRBV6-5 to TRBJ1-1, with D hard to call. CDR1 is MNHEY and CDR2 is SVGAGI in the germline V gene. The length of the CDR3 is 14 residues. Trimming shortened V by 0 bases and J by 1 base, and 6 bases separated the two germline ends. CDR3 loop: CASSYSFRNTEAFF. The CDR3 coding sequence is TGTGCCAGCAGTTACTCGTTCAGGAACACTGAAGCTTTCTTT.

This chain joins TRBV11-2 and TRBJ1-1, with TRBD1 matching 8 bases. The CDR3 consists of 13 residues. V was clipped by 5 bases and J by 11 bases; unmatched bases: 10. The germline V gene encodes CDR1 SGHAT and CDR2 FQNNGV. For the CDR3, the DNA is TGTGCCAGCAGCCCGCGACAGGGGAGCGAGGCTTTCTTT. It yields the protein CASSPRQGSEAFF.

The gene calls are TRBV5-3 and TRBJ2-7; no clear D. TRBV5-3 is sorted into the ORF group, with uncertain function. The CDR3 extends over 13 amino acids. Between the trimmed V and J ends, which lost 4 bases and 2 bases, there was a span of 10 bases. The CDR3 bases are TGTGCCAGAAGCCAGCCAGGCGCCTACGAGCAGTACTTC. It specifies CARSQPGAYEQYF.

This sequence joins TRBV18 and TRBJ1-2; 7 nucleotides line up with TRBD1. Germline-derived CDR1 and CDR2 are KGHSH and LQKENI. This CDR3 contains 16 residues. Unmatched junction bases numbered 12, after V lost 0 bases and J lost 8 bases. The CDR3 nucleotides read TGTGCCAGCTCACCACCGGTGACAGGGCCCAGTTTAGGCTACACCTTC. As protein: CASSPPVTGPSLGYTF.

The genes are TRBV10-3 and TRBJ1-1; D possibly corresponds to TRBD1 (6 bases). V was trimmed by 4 bases and J by 0 bases, leaving 15 bases between them. This CDR3 is 16 amino acids long. Germline-derived CDR1 and CDR2 are ENHRY and SYGVKD. The DNA of the CDR3 is TGTGCCATCAGTGGGGGATCGGGGGCTCTGAACACTGAAGCTTTCTTT. It is translated as CAISGGSGALNTEAFF.

V and J are TRBV25-1 and TRBJ1-2; D gene uncertain. The CDR3 has 14 amino acids. V was shortened by 3 bases and J by 0 bases, with 8 bases between the two germline ends. In germline, CDR1 is MGHDK, CDR2 SYGVNS. The CDR3 region is CASSDDRTNYGYTF. In nucleotides, the CDR3 is TGTGCCAGCAGTGATGACCGGACTAACTATGGCTACACCTTC.

The rearrangement joins TRBV5-1 to TRBJ2-1; D remains ambiguous. The CDR3 totals 13 residues. Between the trimmed V and J ends, which lost 0 bases and 8 bases, there was a span of 9 bases. From germline, CDR1 is SGHRS and CDR2 YFSETQ. CDR3 DNA sequence: TGCGCCAGCAGCTTGGACTTAGATTATGAGCAGTTCTTC. This encodes CASSLDLDYEQFF.

The chain joins TRBV11-1 to TRBJ1-2, with TRBD1 matching 7 bases. The germline CDR1 and CDR2 sequences are SGHAT and FQDESV (reference sequence). Trimming cost V 3 bases and J 8 bases; bases outside gene matches: 12. The CDR3 has 15 residues. The CDR3 sequence is CASSFNPETGSGYTF. CDR3 nucleotides: TGTGCCAGCAGCTTTAACCCCGAGACAGGGAGCGGCTACACCTTC.

The chain uses TRBV6-1 and TRBJ1-5, with D tentatively TRBD1 (5 bases). Trimming left V 1 base short and J 4 bases short, with 8 bases between. The CDR3 totals 14 residues. The germline V gene has CDR1 MNHNS and CDR2 SASEGT. The CDR3: CASSEDGTNQPQHF. The CDR3 nucleotides read TGTGCCAGCAGTGAAGACGGGACGAATCAGCCCCAGCATTTT.

This chain connects TRBV4-1 to TRBJ1-5; 7 nucleotides match TRBD1. V dropped 5 bases and J dropped 4; count of bases not matched to a gene: 14. The V gene's germline CDR1 is MGHRA and CDR2 YSYEKL. This CDR3 has 17 residues. This CDR3 is CASSSRGGGTANQPQHF. CDR3 bases: TGCGCCAGCAGCTCTCGTGGGGGCGGGACAGCAAATCAGCCCCAGCATTTT.

CDR3 DNA: TGTGCCAGCAGCTTATCGGGCGGACAACCGCTCTCTGGAAACACCATATATTTT. It translates to CASSLSGGQPLSGNTIYF. This chain uses TRBV7-9 with TRBJ1-3, with D maybe TRBD1 (5 bases). V lost 2 bases, J lost 0 bases, and 17 bases lay in between. Germline loops: CDR1 SEHNR, CDR2 FQNEAQ (reference sequence). The CDR3 covers 18 residues.

The rearrangement uses TRBV6-2 or TRBV6-3 and TRBJ2-7; D gene unclear. Trimming cost V 6 bases and J 7 bases, with 22 bases left between them. The germline V gene encodes CDR1 MNHEY and CDR2 SVGEGT. The CDR3 is made up of 15 amino acids. The CDR3 reads CASSNMRTPPEEQYF. The CDR3 bases are TGTGCCAGCAGCAACATGCGGACGCCCCCGGAAGAGCAGTACTTC.

The chain joins TRBV7-9 to TRBJ1-4; the D is unclear. Germline loops: CDR1 SEHNR, CDR2 FQNEAQ (reference sequence). The CDR3 is made up of 14 amino acids. V lost 3 bases to trimming and J lost 5 bases, with 10 bases between them. Written as DNA, the CDR3 is TGTGCCAGCAGCTTCCCGGACGTCAATGAAAAACTGTTTTTT. It translates to CASSFPDVNEKLFF.

This chain connects TRBV5-6 to TRBJ1-5; TRBD1 is a possible D gene (6 bases). Trimming took off 2 bases at V and 1 base at J, with 13 bases between the two ends. Germline-derived CDR1 and CDR2 are SGHDT and YYEEEE. The CDR3 spans 16 residues. The CDR3 reads CASSFKGQGSNQPQHF. The CDR3 DNA is TGTGCCAGCAGCTTCAAGGGACAAGGGAGCAATCAGCCCCAGCATTTT.

The chain has TRBV4-1 and TRBJ1-5; D might be TRBD1 (5 bases). The length of the CDR3 is 15 residues. Trimming took 4 bases from V and 5 from J, leaving 15 bases between them. Germline V gene lookup returns CDR1 MGHRA and CDR2 YSYEKL. The CDR3 protein is CASSRSGGDYQPQHF. The CDR3 DNA follows: TGCGCCAGCAGCCGCTCGGGTGGGGACTATCAGCCCCAGCATTTT.

The chain has TRBV5-4 and TRBJ1-1; D might be TRBD1 (6 bases). Germline CDR1 is SGHNT and CDR2 is YYREEE (reference sequence). V lost 1 base and J 4 bases, leaving 20 bases between the germline ends. The CDR3 runs 17 residues. The CDR3 region is CASSLHGDILRITEAFF. The CDR3 coding sequence is TGTGCCAGCAGCTTGCATGGGGACATCCTCCGTATCACTGAAGCTTTCTTT. Filled out from reference TRBV5-4 and TRBJ1-1, the complete variable domain reads ETGVTQSPTHLIKTRGQQVTLRCSSQSGHNTVSWYQQALGQGPQFIFQYYREEENGRGNFPPRFSGLQFPNYSSELNVNALELDDSALYLCASSLHGDILRITEAFFGQGTRLTVV.

This clone was detected once. V and J are TRBV12-5 and TRBJ2-5; 8 bases map to TRBD2. V dropped 1 base and J dropped 2; count of bases not matched to a gene: 12. This CDR3 has 18 amino acids. CDR1 LGHNT and CDR2 FRNRAP come from the germline V gene. DNA of the CDR3: TGTGCTAGTGGTTTGGCAACCGGGACTAGATTAAATCAAGAGACCCAGTACTTC. The encoded protein is CASGLATGTRLNQETQYF.

The count of this clone is one. The genes are TRBV9 and TRBJ1-2, with 7 bases lining up with TRBD1. Germline V gene sequence: CDR1 SGDLS, CDR2 YYNGEE. CDR3 length: 16 amino acids. Trimming took 2 bases from V and 4 from J; bases not matched to a gene: 11. The CDR3 is CASSVDTTGFRYGYTF. CDR3 coding DNA: TGTGCCAGCAGCGTCGACACGACAGGGTTCCGCTATGGCTACACCTTC.

This chain links TRBV6-5 with TRBJ2-1; 14 bases are shared with TRBD2. The germline V gene has CDR1 MNHEY and CDR2 SVGAGI. This CDR3 contains 15 residues. Trimming removed 4 bases from V and 7 bases from J; junction bases left unmatched: 3. The CDR3: CASSSGLAGVNEQFF. DNA for the CDR3: TGTGCCAGCAGTTCGGGACTAGCGGGGGTTAATGAGCAGTTCTTC.

This chain connects TRBV7-8 to TRBJ1-1, with 7 bases fitting TRBD1. Germline values: CDR1 SGHVS, CDR2 FQNEAQ. The CDR3 spans 14 residues. Trimming cost V 2 bases and J 6 bases; bases outside gene matches: 6. The CDR3 is CASSLSGGSAEAFF. The CDR3 DNA reads TGTGCCAGCAGCTTATCAGGGGGGTCGGCTGAAGCTTTCTTT.

V gene TRBV5-6 combines with J gene TRBJ2-7, with 9 nucleotides matching TRBD1. Germline CDR1 reads SGHDT; CDR2 reads YYEEEE. V trimming: 4 bases; J trimming: 0 bases; junction bases outside the gene matches: 5. The length of the CDR3 is 15 residues. The CDR3 is CASSVGQGSSYEQYF. CDR3 sequence (DNA): TGTGCCAGCAGCGTAGGACAGGGGAGCTCCTACGAGCAGTACTTC. The entire variable domain, with the rest obtained from reference TRBV5-6 and TRBJ2-7, is as follows: DAGVTQSPTHLIKTRGQQVTLRCSPKSGHDTVSWYQQALGQGPQFIFQYYEEEERQRGNFPDRFSGHQFPNYSSELNVNALLLGDSALYLCASSVGQGSSYEQYFGPGTRLTVT.

The chain is built from TRBV7-2 and TRBJ1-1; TRBD1 might be the D (5 bases). There are 14 residues in the CDR3. Germline CDR1 is SGHTA and CDR2 is FQGNSA. V lost 5 bases and J 0 bases, leaving 10 bases between the germline ends. As DNA, the CDR3 is TGTGCCAGCAGCATGGGACGTCTGAACACTGAAGCTTTCTTT. Protein: CASSMGRLNTEAFF.

The chain is built from TRBV6-6 and TRBJ2-1; 7 bases agree with TRBD1. With V trimmed by 6 bases and J by 4 bases, 6 bases remained unmatched. This CDR3 spans 14 amino acids. Per the germline V gene, CDR1 is MNHNY and CDR2 is SVGAGI (reference sequence). In DNA, the CDR3 is TGTGCCAGCAGCTCCCAGACAGGGTACAATGAGCAGTTCTTC. It translates to CASSSQTGYNEQFF.

The V call is TRBV5-5, the J call TRBJ2-7, with a tentative D call TRBD1 (6 bases). This CDR3 is 15 amino acids long. Germline loops: CDR1 SGHKS, CDR2 YYEKEE (reference sequence). V lost 4 bases, J lost 3 bases, and 17 bases lay in between. In nucleotides, the CDR3 is TGTGCCAGCAGCCCACTAGGGACACAAAACTACGAGCAGTACTTC. Residues: CASSPLGTQNYEQYF.

The chain carries TRBV7-2 and TRBJ1-1; D is unresolved. The CDR3 has 13 residues. V was pared by 2 bases and J by 3 bases, with 7 bases between. Germline-derived CDR1 and CDR2 are SGHTA and FQGNSA. For the CDR3, the DNA is TGTGCCAGCAGCTTAAGGTGGGACACTGAAGCTTTCTTT. It yields the protein CASSLRWDTEAFF.